These 22 T cell receptor beta chains share one sample of origin, sequenced in a study of blood T cell repertoires in COVID-19. Repertoires were generated with immunoSEQ multiplex PCR, while TCRdb's copy carries only in-frame clones and drops some. This table has 200,000 to 250,000 clones, approximately 82% appearing once. The sample was peripheral blood. Every receptor here comes from a woman aged 80 or over with acute or convalescent COVID-19.

The J gene is TRBJ2-1, the V gene TRBV29-1; TRBD2 agrees at 12 bases. V gave up 8 bases and J gave up 4 bases; unmatched junction bases: 9. Germline CDR1 reads SQVTM; CDR2 reads ANQGSEA. This CDR3 is built from 15 residues. CDR3 region: CSLNGLAGIYNEQFF. The CDR3 DNA reads TGCAGCTTAAACGGACTAGCGGGGATTTACAATGAGCAGTTCTTC.

The V call is TRBV2, the J call TRBJ1-1; the match to TRBD1 covers 11 bases. Per germline, CDR1 SNHLY and CDR2 FYNNEI. This CDR3 region has 15 residues. V shed 6 bases, J shed 4 bases, and the junction held 7 bases outside the gene matches. The CDR3, as DNA: TGTGCCAGCAGGGAAAGGACAGGGGGCTCCACTGAAGCTTTCTTT. This encodes CASRERTGGSTEAFF.

This chain connects TRBV20-1 to TRBJ1-1; tentatively, D is TRBD1 (5 bases). CDR3 length equals 11 residues. The V and J ends lost 8 bases and 5 bases respectively, with 12 bases between them. Germline V lookup: CDR1 DFQATT, CDR2 SNEGSKA (reference sequence). This CDR3 is CSRQRRTEAFF. The CDR3 nucleotides are TGCAGTCGACAGAGGCGGACTGAAGCTTTCTTT.

V usage is TRBV28 and J usage is TRBJ2-2, with D unclear. This CDR3 region has 15 residues. Trimming cost V 6 bases and J 3 bases, with 14 bases left between them. Looked up from germline, CDR1 is MDHEN and CDR2 is SYDVKM. The CDR3 region is CASSPGSQDTGELFF. CDR3 bases: TGTGCCAGCAGCCCCGGATCTCAGGACACCGGGGAGCTGTTTTTT.

The chain employs TRBV13 and TRBJ1-3; D remains ambiguous. Deletions cut 4 bases from V and 4 bases from J, with 17 bases between. The CDR3 sequence is 16 residues long. Germline assignment: CDR1 PRHDT and CDR2 FYEKMQ (reference sequence). This chain's CDR3 is CASSSQLGAPGNTIYF. The DNA of the CDR3 is TGTGCCAGCAGCTCGCAGCTGGGAGCCCCCGGAAACACCATATATTTT.

The J gene is TRBJ1-6, the V gene TRBV7-9, with unresolved D. The V and J ends lost 2 bases and 7 bases respectively, with 12 bases between them. The CDR3 is made up of 15 amino acids. Per the germline V gene, CDR1 is SEHNR and CDR2 is FQNEAQ (reference sequence). CDR3 protein: CASSLSSTGNSPLHF. CDR3 nucleotides: TGTGCCAGCAGCTTATCAAGCACGGGGAATTCACCCCTCCACTTT.

This clone occurred a few times. The chain joins TRBV7-2 to TRBJ2-1, with D possibly matching TRBD1 (5 bases). This CDR3 is built from 13 residues. The germline gives CDR1 SGHTA, CDR2 FQGNSA. The CDR3 sequence is CATSLAQGGEQFF. The CDR3, as DNA: TGTGCTACAAGCTTAGCTCAGGGCGGTGAGCAGTTCTTC.

J is TRBJ1-6 and V is TRBV6-5, with TRBD1 identical over 8 bases. Germline V gene data show CDR1 as MNHEY and CDR2 as SVGAGI. The CDR3 runs 16 residues. J gave up 10 bases and V 0 bases, and 8 bases lay outside the gene matches. The CDR3 is CASSYSDRGAGSPLHF. For the CDR3, the DNA is TGTGCCAGCAGTTACTCAGACAGGGGCGCGGGCTCACCCCTCCACTTT.

This sequence joins TRBV18 and TRBJ2-5; D is uncertain. Per the germline V gene, CDR1 is KGHSH and CDR2 is LQKENI. This CDR3 has 15 amino acids. The V end lost 3 bases, the J end lost 1 base, and 12 bases lay between the germline ends. DNA of the CDR3: TGTGCCAGCTCACCCACTCGTGATAGCCAAGAGACCCAGTACTTC. It translates to CASSPTRDSQETQYF.

The V and J genes are TRBV18 and TRBJ2-1; D is unresolved. V was clipped by 0 bases and J by 8 bases, with 11 bases between them. Germline V CDR1 and CDR2: KGHSH, LQKENI. The CDR3 runs to 14 residues. The chain's CDR3 is CASSPPGTSDEQFF. CDR3 DNA: TGTGCCAGCTCACCACCAGGTACAAGCGATGAGCAGTTCTTC. The variable domain in full, completed from reference TRBV18 and TRBJ2-1, reads NAGVMQNPRHLVRRRGQEARLRCSPMKGHSHVYWYRQLPEEGLKFMVYLQKENIIDESGMPKERFSAEFPKEGPSILRIQQVVRGDSAAYFCASSPPGTSDEQFFGPGTRLTVL.

The chain uses TRBV7-3 and TRBJ2-7; TRBD1 agrees at 9 bases. Per germline, CDR1 SGHTA and CDR2 FQGTGA. V gave up 5 bases and J gave up 5 bases; unmatched junction bases: 7. The CDR3 is made up of 14 amino acids. This chain's CDR3 is CASSAGTGSHEQYF. DNA for the CDR3: TGTGCCAGCAGCGCCGGGACAGGGTCCCACGAGCAGTACTTC.

This clone was counted only a few times. The V gene is TRBV2, the J gene TRBJ2-2; 9 bases fit TRBD1. J gave up 0 bases and V 10 bases, and 6 bases lay outside the gene matches. CDR3 length: 15 residues. CDR1 is SNHLY and CDR2 is FYNNEI in the germline V gene. For the CDR3, the DNA is TGTGCCACCAGGACAGGGGCTTCGAACACCGGGGAGCTGTTTTTT. Amino acid sequence: CATRTGASNTGELFF.

The rearrangement joins TRBV5-4 to TRBJ1-2, with a weak D call TRBD1 (5 bases). The CDR3 covers 14 residues. The V gene's germline CDR1 is SGHNT and CDR2 YYREEE (reference sequence). V shed 1 base and J shed 3 bases, with 10 bases lying between them. CDR3 in DNA: TGTGCCAGCAGCTTGAAGTTCAGGGACTATGGCTACACCTTC. Its translation: CASSLKFRDYGYTF.

This rearrangement joins TRBV19 to TRBJ1-5; 10 bases fit TRBD1. Germline V lookup: CDR1 LNHDA, CDR2 SQIVND (reference sequence). This CDR3 region has 14 residues. The chain's CDR3 is CMTRDRGFNQPQHF. The DNA for the CDR3 is TGTATGACCCGGGACAGGGGTTTCAATCAGCCCCAGCATTTT. The whole variable domain, remainder taken from reference TRBV19 and TRBJ1-5, is DGGITQSPKYLFRKEGQNVTLSCEQNLNHDAMYWYRQDPGQGLRLIYYSQIVNDFQKGDIAEGYSVSREKKESFPLTVTSAQKNPTAFYLCMTRDRGFNQPQHFGDGTRLSIL.

The CDR3 DNA follows: TGTGCCAGCAGCTTAGCTGGGGGGGCCTCTGGAAACACCATATATTTT. Amino acid sequence: CASSLAGGASGNTIYF. V is TRBV7-2 and J is TRBJ1-3; possibly TRBD1 for D (6 bases). This CDR3 has 16 residues. Germline CDR1 and CDR2: SGHTA and FQGNSA. V was pared by 0 bases and J by 0 bases, with 9 bases between.

J is TRBJ2-3 and V is TRBV3-1 (or the pseudogene TRBV3-2), with 10 bases matching TRBD2. The CDR3 spans 16 residues. Trimming removed 3 bases from V and 1 base from J; junction bases left unmatched: 4. Germline lookup yields CDR1 LGHDT and CDR2 YNNKEL (reference sequence). CDR3 loop: CASSHLTSGGTDTQYF. The CDR3 DNA is TGTGCCAGCAGCCACCTTACTAGCGGGGGCACAGATACGCAGTATTTT.

This sequence joins TRBV7-9 and TRBJ2-5, with D possibly being TRBD2 (7 bases). The V gene lost 5 bases and the J gene lost 4 bases, with 17 bases spanning the gap. The CDR3 length is 15 residues. Germline assignment: CDR1 SEHNR and CDR2 FQNEAQ (reference sequence). CDR3 nucleotide sequence: TGTGCCAGCAGCCGGAGGGAGGGGGTAGGAGAGACCCAGTACTTC. It yields the protein CASSRREGVGETQYF.

There are a few counts of this clone. The chain recombines TRBV19 with TRBJ1-4; 8 bases map to TRBD1. Trimming removed 5 bases from V and 10 bases from J; junction bases left unmatched: 6. Germline V gene sequence: CDR1 LNHDA, CDR2 SQIVND (reference sequence). The CDR3 sequence is 13 residues long. CDR3 in DNA: TGTGCCAGTAGTGTTGGACAGGGTGCAAAACTGTTTTTT. Translated: CASSVGQGAKLFF.

This sequence joins TRBV6-1 and TRBJ2-2; D gene ambiguous. With 2 bases removed from V and 4 bases from J, the gap between germline ends came to 8 bases. Germline CDR1 reads MNHNS; CDR2 reads SASEGT. The CDR3 consists of 14 residues. DNA of the CDR3: TGTGCCAGCAGTGAACCCCCTCGCACCGGGGAGCTGTTTTTT. Translating gives CASSEPPRTGELFF.

The chain uses TRBV5-4 and TRBJ2-1; 12 bases match TRBD2. The germline V gene encodes CDR1 SGHNT and CDR2 YYREEE (reference sequence). The ends lost 2 bases at V and 4 bases at J; junction bases unmatched: 7. The CDR3 has 17 residues. The CDR3 loop is CASSLLLAGGGYNEQFF. The DNA for the CDR3 is TGTGCCAGCAGCTTACTACTAGCGGGGGGAGGGTACAATGAGCAGTTCTTC.

This clone was detected a few times. This chain connects TRBV7-9 to TRBJ2-3; tentative D call: TRBD2 (6 bases). The CDR3 spans 13 residues. Trimming pared 11 bases from V and 1 base from J, leaving 13 bases between. Germline CDR1 and CDR2: SEHNR and FQNEAQ (reference sequence). The CDR3 is CAFDSGRTDTQYF. CDR3 coding DNA: TGTGCCTTTGATAGCGGACGCACAGATACGCAGTATTTT.

The rearrangement links TRBV7-6 to TRBJ2-7, with TRBD1 matching over 9 bases. Germline trimming cut 5 bases from V and 2 bases from J; bases unmatched to any gene: 19. Germline loops: CDR1 SGHVS, CDR2 FNYEAQ. The CDR3 contains 19 residues. The CDR3 nucleotides read TGTGCCAGCAGCCAAGGACAGGGGTATGGTTTATTGTCCCCCTACGAGCAGTACTTC. Protein sequence: CASSQGQGYGLLSPYEQYF.